In its sample, the clone carrying this TCR beta chain was seen a few times. Its specificity is unknown. This sample was taken from a study of Tregs in tolerant kidney transplant recipients. Sequencing was performed with immunoSEQ multiplex PCR; in TCRdb, only in-frame clones are kept and a portion is missing. The sample holds about 100,000 clones, approximately 94% seen once. Trimming removed 7 bases from V and 4 bases from J, with 16 bases in between. Germline CDR1 reads LNHDA; CDR2 reads SQIVND (reference sequence). This CDR3 has 14 amino acids. General study points: Donor-specific Treg expansion exceeded global Treg expansion in tolerant patients, suggesting antigen drive. Some patients' samples used different primers over time, so nucleotide sequences weren't comparable. Biological reproducibility was not directly addressed in this study.

Thawed PBMCs were FACS-sorted into unstimulated CD4+CD25+CD127- regulatory T cells, CD4+CD25- non-regulatory cells, CD4 and CD8 cells. The chain links TRBV19 to TRBJ1-1, with D maybe TRBD1 (5 bases). The sample in question was CD4+ T cells from blood, obtained before the transplant. The receptor's source is a human donor who received a combined kidney and bone marrow transplant. CDR3 sequence: CASKIRGSGTEAFF. The CDR3 DNA is TGTGCCAGTAAGATTAGGGGTAGTGGCACTGAAGCTTTCTTT.